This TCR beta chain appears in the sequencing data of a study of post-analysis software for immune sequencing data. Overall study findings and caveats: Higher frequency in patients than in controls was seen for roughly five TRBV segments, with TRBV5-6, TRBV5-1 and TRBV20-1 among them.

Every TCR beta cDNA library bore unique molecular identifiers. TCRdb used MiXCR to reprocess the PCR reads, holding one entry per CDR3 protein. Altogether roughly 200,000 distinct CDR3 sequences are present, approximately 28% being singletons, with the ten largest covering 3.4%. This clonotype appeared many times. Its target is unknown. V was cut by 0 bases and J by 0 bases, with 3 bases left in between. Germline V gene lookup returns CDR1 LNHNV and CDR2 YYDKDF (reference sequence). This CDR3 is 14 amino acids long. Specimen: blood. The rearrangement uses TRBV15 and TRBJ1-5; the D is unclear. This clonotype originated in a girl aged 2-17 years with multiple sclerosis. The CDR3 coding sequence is TGTGCCACCAGCAGAGATGCTAGCAATCAGCCCCAGCATTTT. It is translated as CATSRDASNQPQHF.